This T cell receptor (beta chain) originates from a study of cytomegalovirus exposure and HLA in healthy donors. Clones were read by immunoSEQ multiplex PCR, and TCRdb kept only the in-frame ones, dropping some. Here the sample spans 250,000 to 300,000 clones, roughly 89% being singletons. The CDR3 loop spans 13 amino acids. Germline CDR1 and CDR2: MNHEY and SVGAGI. V lost 6 bases and J 5 bases, leaving 11 bases between the germline ends. The sequenced material came from PBMCs. The receptor comes from a woman between 18 and 30 years old in good health and CMV-seronegative. The chain couples TRBV6-5 to TRBJ1-5; D gene unclear. The CDR3 nucleotides read TGTGCCAGCAGACTGCGGGGTGATCAGCCCCAGCATTTT. It codes for CASRLRGDQPQHF.